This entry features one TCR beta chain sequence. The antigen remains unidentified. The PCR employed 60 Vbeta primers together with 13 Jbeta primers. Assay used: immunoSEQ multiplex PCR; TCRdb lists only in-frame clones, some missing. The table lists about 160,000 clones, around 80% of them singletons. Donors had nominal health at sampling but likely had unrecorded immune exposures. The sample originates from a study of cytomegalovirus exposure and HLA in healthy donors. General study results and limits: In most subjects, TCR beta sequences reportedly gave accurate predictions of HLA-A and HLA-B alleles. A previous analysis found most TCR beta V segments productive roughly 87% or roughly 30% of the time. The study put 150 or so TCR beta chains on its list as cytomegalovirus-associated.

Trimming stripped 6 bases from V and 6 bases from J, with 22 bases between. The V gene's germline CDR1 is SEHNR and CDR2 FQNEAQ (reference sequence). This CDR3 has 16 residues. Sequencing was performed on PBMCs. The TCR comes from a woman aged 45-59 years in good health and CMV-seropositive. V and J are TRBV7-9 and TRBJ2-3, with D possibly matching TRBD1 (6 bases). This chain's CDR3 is CASRGDRQETRDTQYF. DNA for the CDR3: TGTGCCAGCAGGGGAGATCGACAGGAGACCAGGGATACGCAGTATTTT.